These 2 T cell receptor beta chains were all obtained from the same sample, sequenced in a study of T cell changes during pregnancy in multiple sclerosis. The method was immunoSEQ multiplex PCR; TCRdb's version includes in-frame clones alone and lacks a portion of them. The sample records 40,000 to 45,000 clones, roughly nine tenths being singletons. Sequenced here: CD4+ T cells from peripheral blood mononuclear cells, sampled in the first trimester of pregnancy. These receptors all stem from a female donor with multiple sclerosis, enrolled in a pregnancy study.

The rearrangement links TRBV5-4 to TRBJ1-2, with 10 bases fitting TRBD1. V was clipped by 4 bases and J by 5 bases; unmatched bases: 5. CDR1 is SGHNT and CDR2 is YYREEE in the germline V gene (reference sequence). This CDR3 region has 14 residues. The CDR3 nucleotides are TGTGCCAGCAGCCCCCGGGACAGGGGATATGGCTACACCTTC. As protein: CASSPRDRGYGYTF.

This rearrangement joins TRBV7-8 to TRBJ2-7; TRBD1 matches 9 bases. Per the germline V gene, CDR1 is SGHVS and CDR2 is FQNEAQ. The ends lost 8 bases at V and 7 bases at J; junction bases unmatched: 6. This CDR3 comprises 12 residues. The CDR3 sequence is CASSGTGWEQYF. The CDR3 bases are TGTGCCAGCTCCGGGACAGGGTGGGAGCAGTACTTC.